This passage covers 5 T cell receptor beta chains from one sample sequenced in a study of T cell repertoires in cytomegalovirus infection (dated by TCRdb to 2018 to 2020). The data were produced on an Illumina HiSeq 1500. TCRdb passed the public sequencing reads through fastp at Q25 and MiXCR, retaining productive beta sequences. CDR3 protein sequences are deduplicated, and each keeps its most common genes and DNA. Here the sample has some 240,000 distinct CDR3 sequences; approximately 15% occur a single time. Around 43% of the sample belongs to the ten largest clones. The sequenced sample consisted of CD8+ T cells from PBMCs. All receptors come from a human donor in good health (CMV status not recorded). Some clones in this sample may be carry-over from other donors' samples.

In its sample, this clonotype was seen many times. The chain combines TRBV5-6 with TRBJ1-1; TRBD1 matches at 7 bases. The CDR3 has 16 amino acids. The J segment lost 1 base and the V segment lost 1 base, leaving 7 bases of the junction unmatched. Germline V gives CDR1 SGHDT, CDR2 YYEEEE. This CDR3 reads CASSLTTGTANTEAFF. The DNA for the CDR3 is TGTGCCAGCAGCTTGACCACCGGGACAGCGAACACTGAAGCTTTCTTT.

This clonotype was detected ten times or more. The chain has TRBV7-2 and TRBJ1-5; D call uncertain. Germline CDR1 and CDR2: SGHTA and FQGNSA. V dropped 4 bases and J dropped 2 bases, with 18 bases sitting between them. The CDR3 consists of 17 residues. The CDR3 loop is CASSSPGEVFGNQPQHF. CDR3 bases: TGTGCCAGCAGCTCTCCCGGTGAGGTGTTCGGCAATCAGCCCCAGCATTTT.

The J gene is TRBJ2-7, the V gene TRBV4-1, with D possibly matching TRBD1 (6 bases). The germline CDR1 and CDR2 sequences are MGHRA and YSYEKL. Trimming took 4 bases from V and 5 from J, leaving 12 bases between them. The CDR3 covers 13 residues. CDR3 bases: TGCGCCAGCAGCCCTGGACAGAATAACGAGCAGTACTTC. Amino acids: CASSPGQNNEQYF.

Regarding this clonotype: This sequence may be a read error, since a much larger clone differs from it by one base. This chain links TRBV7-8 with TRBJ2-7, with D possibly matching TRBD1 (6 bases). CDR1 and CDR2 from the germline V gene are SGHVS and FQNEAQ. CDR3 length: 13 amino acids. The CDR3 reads CVSSLDDRWEQYF. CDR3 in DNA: TGTGTCAGCAGCTTAGACGACAGGTGGGAGCAGTACTTC.

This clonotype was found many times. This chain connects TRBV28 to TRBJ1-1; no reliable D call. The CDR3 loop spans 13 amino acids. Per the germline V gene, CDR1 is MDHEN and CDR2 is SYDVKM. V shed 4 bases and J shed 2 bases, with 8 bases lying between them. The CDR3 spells CASSWAINTEAFF. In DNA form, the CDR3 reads TGTGCCAGCAGTTGGGCTATAAACACTGAAGCTTTCTTT.